The clone carrying this T cell receptor (beta chain) appeared a few times. Antigen: not known. This sample is drawn from a study of cytomegalovirus exposure and HLA in healthy donors. Overall study findings and caveats: Near-uniform donor sequencing depth was presumed by presence/absence analyses. A list of 164 TCR beta chains associated with cytomegalovirus was given.

Germline-derived CDR1 and CDR2 are SGHAT and FQNNGV. The CDR3 contains 12 residues. The germline V and J ends were trimmed by 5 bases and 6 bases, with 9 bases remaining between them. In the PCR, 60 Vbeta and 13 Jbeta primers were used. In the authors' workflow: In a later analysis, the count reached tens of millions of unique TCR beta chains, with approximately 10 million shared. The protocol was immunoSEQ multiplex PCR, while the TCRdb copy is restricted to in-frame clones and leaves out a portion. The V and J calls and clone size come from that table; D and trimming were worked out from the DNA. The repertoire holds 150,000 to 200,000 clones, with under 80% as singletons.

This clonotype was sampled from a female donor in good health and CMV-seronegative. Sequencing was performed on PBMCs. The V gene is TRBV11-2, the J gene TRBJ2-3; D unclear. The CDR3 sequence is CASSNIYDTQYF. In nucleotides, the CDR3 is TGTGCCAGCAGCAATATATATGATACGCAGTATTTT.